This is a list of T cell receptor beta chains from one sample in a study of blood T cell repertoires in COVID-19. Profiling relied on immunoSEQ multiplex PCR, and the TCRdb table lists in-frame clones only, not all of them. Among around 310,000 clones listed, roughly nine tenths were seen once. The sequenced sample consisted of PBMCs or T cells enriched from blood (not recorded which). The receptors were gathered from a woman aged 25 to 39 who had recovered from COVID-19. CDR3s leave out the opening cysteine and the closing phenylalanine or tryptophan.

v_call,j_call,cdr3_length,cdr3_aa
TRBV7-2,TRBJ1-2,11,AATTGLNYGYT
TRBV27,TRBJ2-1,13,ASRLTGTTYNEQF
TRBV9,TRBJ1-2,15,ASSSRTGGVLRYGYT
TRBV28,TRBJ1-5,15,ASRSGQPSGVDQPQH
TRBV6-4,TRBJ1-3,17,ASSSPDRGQGSGGNTIY
TRBV27,TRBJ1-2,14,ASSLSPDRLNYGYT
TRBV6-5,TRBJ2-7,13,ASSTDRGRRYEQY
TRBV30,TRBJ2-1,12,AWSPIRGEAEQF
TRBV11-2,TRBJ2-1,15,ASSPYPSGRSYNEQF
TRBV28,TRBJ1-1,12,ASSSGQSGTEAF
TRBV4-1,TRBJ1-5,11,ASSQDLYQPQH
TRBV4-2,TRBJ2-7,10,ASSQGGYEQY
TRBV15,TRBJ1-1,15,ATSREWFKESDTEAF